This TCR beta chain was identified during a study of cytomegalovirus exposure and HLA in healthy donors. Across the whole study: Assignment to the Caucasian-associated ancestry cluster applied to around four fifths of the approximately 400 genotyped donors.

Study outcomes and limitations: Earlier findings revealed that most TCR beta V segments proved productive either about 87% or about 30% of the time. Accurate HLA-A and HLA-B prediction from TCR beta sequences was reported for most subjects. Equally common other TCR beta chains were less clonally expanded than HLA-associated ones, a later analysis found.

Germline V gives CDR1 MDHEN, CDR2 SYDVKM. The CDR3 is 13 amino acids. The V gene lost 6 bases and the J gene lost 2 bases, with 5 bases spanning the gap. The study ran its PCR with 60 Vbeta and 13 Jbeta primers. The data were produced by immunoSEQ multiplex PCR, yet TCRdb's version contains in-frame clones alone and is incomplete. Of about 150,000 clones in the sample, more than 65% were seen once. In the case of this clone: Its matching antigen is unknown.

This receptor was obtained from a man aged 50 or older in good health and CMV-seropositive. The V and J genes are TRBV28 and TRBJ2-6; D gene unclear. The specimen sequenced was PBMCs. CDR3 coding DNA: TGTGCCAGCAGAAGAGCTGGGGCCAACGTCCTGACTTTC. Translation gives CASRRAGANVLTF.